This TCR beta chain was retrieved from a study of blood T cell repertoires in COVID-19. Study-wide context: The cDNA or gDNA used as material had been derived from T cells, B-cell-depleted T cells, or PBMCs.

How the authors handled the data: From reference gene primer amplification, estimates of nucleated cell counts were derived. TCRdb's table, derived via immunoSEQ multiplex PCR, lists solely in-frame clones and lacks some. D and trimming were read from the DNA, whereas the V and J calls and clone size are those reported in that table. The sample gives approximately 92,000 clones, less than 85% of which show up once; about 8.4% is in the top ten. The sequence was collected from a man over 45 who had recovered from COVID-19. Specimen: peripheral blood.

The CDR3 here is CASSIRGGDTEAFF. The CDR3 bases are TGTGCCAGTAGTATCCGGGGGGGGGATACTGAAGCTTTCTTT. The chain has TRBV19 and TRBJ1-1; D is possibly TRBD1 (5 bases). Germline V gives CDR1 LNHDA, CDR2 SQIVND (reference sequence). This CDR3 is 14 amino acids long. V was shortened by 3 bases and J by 5 bases, with 13 bases between the two germline ends.